This T cell receptor beta chain was captured in a study of cytomegalovirus exposure and HLA in healthy donors. Study overall: Caucasian-associated ancestry cluster membership applied to just over 80% of under 450 genotyped donors.

This clone was observed a single time. The antigen remains unidentified. Regarding the study as a whole: Fewer N-insertions than the approximately 700-donor mean were reportedly shown by an Asian-associated ancestry cluster in a later analysis.

Germline V gene lookup returns CDR1 MNHEY and CDR2 SVGAGI. The trim removed 4 bases at V and 8 bases at J, leaving 4 bases unmatched. The CDR3 sequence is 14 residues long. 60 Vbeta and 13 Jbeta primers were used in PCR. The repertoire was sequenced with immunoSEQ multiplex PCR; TCRdb's copy has only in-frame clones and lacks some. The sample lists 140,000 or so clones; 74% were seen once. The chain uses TRBV6-5 and TRBJ1-6; TRBD1 matches 8 bases. The receptor's source is a man aged 18 to 29 in good health and CMV-seropositive. The sample taken for sequencing was PBMCs. The DNA for the CDR3 is TGTGCCAGCAGTTCACGGACAGGGCATTCACCCCTCCACTTT. It codes for CASSSRTGHSPLHF.